Given below is one T cell receptor beta chain in context. This clone was counted only a few times. The clone's antigen remains unknown. It has no much larger one-base neighbor in the sample; base qualities were not kept. TCRbeta CDR3 regions were amplified from genomic DNA using the immunoSEQ Assay, a bias-controlled multiplex PCR. Per the authors' processing: The number of nucleated cells in each sample was estimated from the amplification of reference gene primers within the assay. To quantify the absolute abundance of each unique TCRbeta CDR3 rearrangement, sequence reads were collapsed and filtered. Productive Simpson clonality was computed per sample as the square root of Simpson's diversity index over productive rearrangements. This is the immuneACCESS table as TCRdb keeps it, with only in-frame sequences that have V and J called. A part of the clones is gone; compared with another copy, unresolved V genes explain less than half, and the rest is unexplained. V and J calls and clone size are as listed in that table; D and trimming were resolved from the DNA. This sample has nearly 60,000 clones in its table, and around 89% of those were observed once. Together, the top ten hold about 12% of the sample.

The data were taken from a study of blood T cell repertoires in COVID-19 (TCRdb year 2020). Turning to the overall study: Samples from collaborators originated in the United States, Italy and Spain and spanned both the acute and convalescent phases of COVID-19. The material from the prospective study consisted of cDNA or gDNA derived from T cells, B-cell-depleted T cells, or PBMCs. Subjects who had been exposed to COVID-19, were actively infected with it, or had recovered from it provided the deeply sampled blood TCRbeta repertoires that made up the dataset. The repertoires were released in a freely available public database meant as a resource for research on the immune response to SARS-CoV-2. The samples were drawn from two sources: the first 160 participants of the ongoing ImmuneRACE study, and some 1,300 subjects contributed by 6 global collaborators. Nearly every sample came with metadata listing a de-identified subject ID, COVID-19 status, age in years and sex. HLA class I and class II types, where available, came from metadata supplied by the sample provider rather than from assay-based typing.

The full study reports these points: The quantity of clinical and demographic metadata differed by source and by participant and was supplied without curation.

Collaborating institutions collected whole blood in K2EDTA tubes following their own protocols. Collaborator samples were shipped for TCRbeta analysis as frozen whole blood, isolated PBMCs, or DNA extracted from either sample type. The CDR3 starts with the cysteine, ends with the phenylalanine, and has 15 residues. CDR3 DNA only is kept here, 45 bases in frame from base 1. CDR1 is given as LGHDT and CDR2 as YNNKEL, both from the germline V gene (reference sequence). V drops 1 base and J drops 4 bases, leaving 10 bases in between. What was sequenced was peripheral blood. This chain is built from TRBV3-1 (or the pseudogene TRBV3-2) and TRBJ1-4, with an unclear D gene assignment. The sequence was obtained from a man in his sixties with active COVID-19. The bases read TGTGCCAGCAGCCAAGGTCTAGTTTTTAATGAAAAACTGTTTTTT. This sequence encodes CASSQGLVFNEKLFF.